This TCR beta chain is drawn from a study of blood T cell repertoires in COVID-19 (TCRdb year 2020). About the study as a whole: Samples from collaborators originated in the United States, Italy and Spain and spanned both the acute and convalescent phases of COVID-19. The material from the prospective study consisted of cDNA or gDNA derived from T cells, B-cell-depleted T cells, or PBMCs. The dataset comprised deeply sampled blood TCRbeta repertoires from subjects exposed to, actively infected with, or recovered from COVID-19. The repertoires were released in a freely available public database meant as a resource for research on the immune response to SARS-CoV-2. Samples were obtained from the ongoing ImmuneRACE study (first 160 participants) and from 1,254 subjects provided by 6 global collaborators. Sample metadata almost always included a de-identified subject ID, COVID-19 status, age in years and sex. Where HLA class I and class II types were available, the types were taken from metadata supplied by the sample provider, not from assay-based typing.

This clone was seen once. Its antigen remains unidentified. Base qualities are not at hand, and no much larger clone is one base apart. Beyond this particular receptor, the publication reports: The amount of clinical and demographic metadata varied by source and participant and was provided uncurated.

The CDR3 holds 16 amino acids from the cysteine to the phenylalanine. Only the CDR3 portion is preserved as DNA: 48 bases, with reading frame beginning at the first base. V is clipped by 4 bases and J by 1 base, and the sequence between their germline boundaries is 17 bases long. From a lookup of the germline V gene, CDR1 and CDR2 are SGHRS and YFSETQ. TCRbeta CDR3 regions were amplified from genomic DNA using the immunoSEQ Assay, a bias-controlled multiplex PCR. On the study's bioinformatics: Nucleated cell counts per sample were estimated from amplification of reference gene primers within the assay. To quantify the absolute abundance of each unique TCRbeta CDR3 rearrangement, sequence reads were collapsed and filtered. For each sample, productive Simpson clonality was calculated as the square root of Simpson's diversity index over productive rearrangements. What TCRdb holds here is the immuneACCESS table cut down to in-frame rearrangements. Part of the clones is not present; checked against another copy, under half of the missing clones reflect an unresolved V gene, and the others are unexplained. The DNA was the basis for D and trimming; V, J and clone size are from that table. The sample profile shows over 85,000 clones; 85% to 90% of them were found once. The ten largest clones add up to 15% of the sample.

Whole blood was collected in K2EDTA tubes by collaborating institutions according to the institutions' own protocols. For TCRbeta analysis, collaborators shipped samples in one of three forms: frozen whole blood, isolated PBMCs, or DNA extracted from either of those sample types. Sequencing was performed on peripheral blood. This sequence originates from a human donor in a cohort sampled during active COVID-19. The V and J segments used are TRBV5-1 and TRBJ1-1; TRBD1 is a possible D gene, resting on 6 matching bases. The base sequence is TGCGCCAGCAGCGCGGGGGCGTGGGGCGAGAACACTGAAGCTTTCTTT. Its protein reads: CASSAGAWGENTEAFF.